The 24 T cell receptor beta chains given below trace back to one sample, sequenced in a study of control samples from healthy donors and cancer patients. Clones were sequenced by immunoSEQ multiplex PCR, and TCRdb holds only the in-frame ones, with some missing. The sample lists around 230,000 clones; 85% to 95% were seen once. Sequencing was carried out using blood. The receptors stem from a man in his fifties or sixties in good health.

The chain combines TRBV24-1 with TRBJ2-1; D possibly corresponds to TRBD2 (6 bases). This CDR3 comprises 14 residues. V was trimmed by 10 bases and J by 5 bases, leaving 17 bases between them. In germline, CDR1 is KGHDR, CDR2 SFDVKD. This chain's CDR3 is CATGGKGRHNEQFF. The CDR3 nucleotides read TGTGCCACGGGGGGTAAGGGAAGACACAATGAGCAGTTCTTC.

J is TRBJ2-7 and V is TRBV28; 7 bases are a match to TRBD1. Looked up from germline, CDR1 is MDHEN and CDR2 is SYDVKM. V lost 4 bases and J lost 7; bases outside the gene matches: 7. This CDR3 contains 13 residues. This chain's CDR3 is CASSSQDRVEQYF. The CDR3, as DNA: TGTGCCAGCAGTTCGCAAGACAGGGTTGAGCAGTACTTC.

This chain links TRBV19 with TRBJ1-1; D perhaps matches TRBD1 (6 bases). This CDR3 comprises 15 residues. CDR1 LNHDA and CDR2 SQIVND come from the germline V gene (reference sequence). V was pared by 7 bases and J by 6 bases, with 21 bases between. Here the CDR3 reads CASIPGGLRMAEAFF. For the CDR3, the DNA is TGTGCCAGTATCCCTGGGGGGCTGAGGATGGCTGAAGCTTTCTTT. Complete variable domain (other parts from reference TRBV19 and TRBJ1-1): DGGITQSPKYLFRKEGQNVTLSCEQNLNHDAMYWYRQDPGQGLRLIYYSQIVNDFQKGDIAEGYSVSREKKESFPLTVTSAQKNPTAFYLCASIPGGLRMAEAFFGQGTRLTVV.

The rearrangement joins TRBV9 to TRBJ2-1; D not resolved. The CDR3 is 13 residues long. Looked up from germline, CDR1 is SGDLS and CDR2 is YYNGEE. V lost 3 bases to trimming and J lost 4 bases, with 8 bases between them. CDR3 sequence: CASSDGVYNEQFF. Written as DNA, the CDR3 is TGTGCCAGCAGCGACGGCGTATACAATGAGCAGTTCTTC.

V usage is TRBV5-1 and J usage is TRBJ2-2, with D uncertain. The CDR3 length is 15 residues. The germline V and J ends were trimmed by 0 bases and 5 bases, with 11 bases remaining between them. Germline-derived CDR1 and CDR2 are SGHRS and YFSETQ. The CDR3 sequence: CASSLEGVRTGELFF. DNA of the CDR3: TGCGCCAGCAGCTTGGAGGGTGTGAGGACCGGGGAGCTGTTTTTT.

The chain combines TRBV2 with TRBJ1-4; possible D gene TRBD1, 5 bases. The CDR3 length is 12 residues. CDR1 and CDR2 from the germline V gene are SNHLY and FYNNEI. Trimming removed 9 bases at V and 7 bases at J, with 12 bases between. This chain's CDR3 is CASMVGPEKLFF. Written as DNA, the CDR3 is TGTGCCAGTATGGTGGGGCCTGAAAAACTGTTTTTT.

The genes are TRBV3-1 (or the pseudogene TRBV3-2) and TRBJ1-4; possible D gene TRBD1, 6 bases. Germline V gene data show CDR1 as LGHDT and CDR2 as YNNKEL (reference sequence). The length of the CDR3 is 14 residues. The V and J ends lost 4 bases and 7 bases respectively, with 13 bases between them. The CDR3 spells CASSRGGLGEKLFF. In DNA form, the CDR3 reads TGTGCCAGCAGCCGGGGGGGGCTCGGTGAAAAACTGTTTTTT.

The rearrangement uses TRBV28 and TRBJ1-5, with D uncertain. V lost 3 bases to trimming and J lost 3 bases, with 12 bases between them. The CDR3 runs 15 residues. Germline values: CDR1 MDHEN, CDR2 SYDVKM. CDR3 protein: CASSLGRFLNQPQHF. CDR3 sequence (DNA): TGTGCCAGCAGTTTGGGTAGGTTCCTCAATCAGCCCCAGCATTTT.

This chain connects TRBV7-9 to TRBJ1-3, with no clear D. The CDR3 is 14 residues long. The germline V gene encodes CDR1 SEHNR and CDR2 FQNEAQ (reference sequence). Trimming removed 1 base from V and 0 bases from J, with 4 bases in between. The CDR3 DNA sequence: TGTGCCAGCAGCTTAGTCAACTCTGGAAACACCATATATTTT. Translation: CASSLVNSGNTIYF.

The chain couples TRBV6-2 or TRBV6-3 to TRBJ1-1, with a tentative D call TRBD1 (5 bases). The CDR3 extends over 17 amino acids. V was shortened by 3 bases and J by 1 base, with 18 bases between the two germline ends. The germline gives CDR1 MNHEY, CDR2 SVGEGT. The CDR3 region is CASSYLPGAGTNTEAFF. The CDR3 DNA reads TGTGCCAGCAGTTATCTGCCCGGGGCAGGAACGAACACTGAAGCTTTCTTT.

This clone was counted only a few times. The genes are TRBV7-8 and TRBJ1-5; unclear D gene. The V gene lost 1 base and the J gene lost 3 bases, with 13 bases spanning the gap. CDR1 SGHVS and CDR2 FQNEAQ come from the germline V gene. This CDR3 has 16 amino acids. CDR3 sequence: CASSLVRWQPNQPQHF. The CDR3 coding sequence is TGTGCCAGCAGCTTAGTTAGGTGGCAACCCAATCAGCCCCAGCATTTT.

The chain uses TRBV6-5 and TRBJ1-6; D is ambiguous. From germline, CDR1 is MNHEY and CDR2 SVGAGI. V lost 7 bases to trimming and J lost 8 bases, with 12 bases between them. The CDR3 consists of 13 residues. The CDR3, as DNA: TGTGCCAGCACCGTAACAAGGGATTCACCCCTCCACTTT. Translated: CASTVTRDSPLHF.

The gene calls are TRBV6-6 and TRBJ1-5, with TRBD1 matching 11 bases. This CDR3 region has 12 residues. After removal of 5 bases from V and 12 bases from J, the junction contained 3 bases not matched to a gene. Germline CDR1 reads MNHNY; CDR2 reads SVGAGI (reference sequence). The CDR3: CASSLDRGLQHF. Written as DNA, the CDR3 is TGTGCCAGCAGTCTGGACAGGGGGCTCCAGCATTTT.

V usage is TRBV5-5 and J usage is TRBJ1-2; weak D call: TRBD1 (6 bases). Per the germline V gene, CDR1 is SGHKS and CDR2 is YYEKEE (reference sequence). V lost 3 bases to trimming and J lost 1 base, with 13 bases between them. CDR3 length: 15 residues. Written as DNA, the CDR3 is TGTGCCAGCAGCTCCCGGACAGATTTTAACTATGGCTACACCTTC. Amino acids: CASSSRTDFNYGYTF.

V is TRBV2 and J is TRBJ2-3; D might be TRBD1 (6 bases). Germline lookup yields CDR1 SNHLY and CDR2 FYNNEI. There are 15 residues in the CDR3. Deletions cut 6 bases from V and 0 bases from J, with 13 bases between. CDR3 coding DNA: TGTGCCAGCAGCCGGGGACAAGCTAGCACAGATACGCAGTATTTT. As protein: CASSRGQASTDTQYF.

This clone showed up just once. The chain links TRBV11-2 to TRBJ1-4; D unclear. Germline V lookup: CDR1 SGHAT, CDR2 FQNNGV. CDR3 length: 15 residues. Trimming took off 4 bases at V and 0 bases at J, with 9 bases between the two ends. CDR3 region: CASSYNGATNEKLFF. For the CDR3, the DNA is TGTGCCAGCAGCTACAACGGTGCAACTAATGAAAAACTGTTTTTT.

This clone has only one observation. The rearrangement joins TRBV5-6 to TRBJ1-2; D is unresolved. The V gene lost 6 bases and the J gene lost 4 bases, with 19 bases spanning the gap. Germline V lookup: CDR1 SGHDT, CDR2 YYEEEE. The CDR3 has 15 amino acids. The CDR3 sequence: CASTGRPGGPYGYTF. The CDR3 bases are TGTGCCAGCACTGGGCGGCCGGGAGGGCCCTATGGCTACACCTTC.

The V call is TRBV6-2 or TRBV6-3, the J call TRBJ2-7; 7 bases are a match to TRBD1. The CDR3 extends over 17 amino acids. The germline gives CDR1 MNHEY, CDR2 SVGEGT. J gave up 1 base and V 2 bases, and 11 bases lay outside the gene matches. As DNA, the CDR3 is TGTGCCAGCAGTTACCCAAGGGGGCGAGTCGCGTCCTACGAGCAGTACGTC. Its translation is CASSYPRGRVASYEQYV.

The rearrangement uses TRBV2 and TRBJ1-2; tentatively, D is TRBD1 (5 bases). CDR1 and CDR2 (germline): SNHLY, FYNNEI. The CDR3 is 15 amino acids. Trimming removed 2 bases from V and 2 bases from J, with 12 bases in between. The CDR3 region is CASSESRQGNYGYTF. Here the CDR3 DNA reads TGTGCCAGCAGTGAATCCAGGCAGGGCAACTATGGCTACACCTTC.

The genes are TRBV28 and TRBJ1-2; possible D gene TRBD1, 5 bases. Germline-derived CDR1 and CDR2 are MDHEN and SYDVKM. There are 13 residues in the CDR3. Between the trimmed V and J ends, which lost 9 bases and 5 bases, there was a span of 16 bases. Written as DNA, the CDR3 is TGTGCCAGGCCCCCAATGACAGTTTATGGCTACACCTTC. It codes for CARPPMTVYGYTF.

The chain has TRBV11-2 and TRBJ2-5; TRBD1 aligns across 7 bases. Germline values: CDR1 SGHAT, CDR2 FQNNGV. After removal of 3 bases from V and 3 bases from J, the junction contained 4 bases not matched to a gene. CDR3 size: 14 residues. The chain's CDR3 is CASSFRGQKETQYF. CDR3 in DNA: TGTGCCAGCAGCTTTCGGGGACAGAAAGAGACCCAGTACTTC.

This rearrangement joins TRBV7-2 to TRBJ1-6; TRBD1 might be the D (5 bases). Trimming pared 6 bases from V and 6 bases from J, leaving 12 bases between. This CDR3 has 14 amino acids. The germline CDR1 and CDR2 sequences are SGHTA and FQGNSA. DNA for the CDR3: TGTGCCAGCAGTATCCCAGGGACTAATTCACCCCTCCACTTT. It specifies CASSIPGTNSPLHF. The variable domain in full, with the rest retrieved from reference TRBV7-2 and TRBJ1-6, is GAGVSQSPSNKVTEKGKDVELRCDPISGHTALYWYRQSLGQGLEFLIYFQGNSAPDKSGLPSDRFSAERTGGSVSTLTIQRTQQEDSAVYLCASSIPGTNSPLHFGNGTRLTVT.

V usage is TRBV18 and J usage is TRBJ1-2, with a possible D match to TRBD1 (5 bases). CDR3 length equals 14 residues. Trimming removed 2 bases from V and 6 bases from J, with 13 bases in between. The germline CDR1 and CDR2 sequences are KGHSH and LQKENI. The CDR3 nucleotides are TGTGCCAGCTCACCAGGCGGCAGGGATCATGGCTACACCTTC. It yields the protein CASSPGGRDHGYTF.

This clone has a single count. The rearrangement links TRBV28 to TRBJ1-1, with D tentatively TRBD1 (6 bases). Trimming took 5 bases from V and 8 from J, leaving 15 bases between them. Germline V lookup: CDR1 MDHEN, CDR2 SYDVKM. The CDR3 is 13 residues long. CDR3 in amino acids: CASSPPKTGEAFF. CDR3 bases: TGTGCCAGCAGTCCCCCCAAGACAGGAGAAGCTTTCTTT. Supplemented by reference TRBV28 and TRBJ1-1, the full variable domain reads DVKVTQSSRYLVKRTGEKVFLECVQDMDHENMFWYRQDPGLGLRLIYFSYDVKMKEKGDIPEGYSVSREKKERFSLILESASTNQTSMYLCASSPPKTGEAFFGQGTRLTVV.